Shown below are 22 T cell receptor beta chains from a single sample sequenced in a study of PD-L1 blockade in urothelial cancer. Clones were sequenced by immunoSEQ multiplex PCR, and TCRdb holds only the in-frame ones, with some missing. The sample has 130,000 or so clones, 70% to 85% seen once; the top ten hold 3.2%. Time point in this sample: pretreatment peripheral blood. Specimen: PBMCs, collected around atezolizumab (anti-PD-L1) treatment. The receptors stem from a man aged 50 to 59 with urothelial cancer.

This clone has more than one count but fewer than ten. This chain links TRBV30 with TRBJ2-1, with 12 positions matching TRBD2. The CDR3 consists of 15 residues. Germline V gene lookup returns CDR1 GTSNPN and CDR2 SVGIG (reference sequence). V shed 3 bases, J shed 10 bases, and the junction held 10 bases outside the gene matches. CDR3 in amino acids: CAWRVRLAGVLEQFF. The CDR3 bases are TGTGCCTGGAGGGTTAGACTAGCGGGAGTGTTAGAGCAGTTCTTC.

The gene calls are TRBV6-1 and TRBJ2-1; D is possibly TRBD2 (6 bases). This CDR3 is 15 amino acids long. The V gene lost 10 bases and the J gene lost 5 bases, with 21 bases spanning the gap. CDR1 is MNHNS and CDR2 is SASEGT in the germline V gene. In DNA, the CDR3 is TGTGCCATCCGCTGGTGGGGGGACGGGGACAATGAGCAGTTCTTC. This gives the protein CAIRWWGDGDNEQFF.

The chain recombines TRBV9 with TRBJ2-6; a possible D gene is TRBD1 (5 bases). Deletions cut 4 bases from V and 2 bases from J, with 10 bases between. The CDR3 has 15 residues. The germline gives CDR1 SGDLS, CDR2 YYNGEE. CDR3 in amino acids: CASSRQGAGANVLTF. The CDR3 DNA reads TGTGCCAGCAGCCGTCAGGGCGCTGGGGCCAACGTCCTGACTTTC. The whole variable domain, remainder taken from reference TRBV9 and TRBJ2-6, is DSGVTQTPKHLITATGQRVTLRCSPRSGDLSVYWYQQSLDQGLQFLIQYYNGEERAKGNILERFSAQQFPDLHSELNLSSLELGDSALYFCASSRQGAGANVLTFGAGSRLTVL.

The V call is TRBV6-5, the J call TRBJ2-7, with a possible D match to TRBD2 (6 bases). Germline values: CDR1 MNHEY, CDR2 SVGAGI. Between the trimmed V and J ends, which lost 6 bases and 4 bases, there was a span of 13 bases. This CDR3 is 13 amino acids long. The CDR3 bases are TGTGCCAGCAGCGTGACTAGGTATTACGAGCAGTACTTC. This translates into CASSVTRYYEQYF.

V usage is TRBV28 and J usage is TRBJ2-3; D gene unclear. Between the trimmed V and J ends, which lost 5 bases and 2 bases, there was a span of 11 bases. The germline V gene has CDR1 MDHEN and CDR2 SYDVKM. The CDR3 consists of 14 residues. The CDR3 loop is CASSQALNTDTQYF. CDR3 coding DNA: TGTGCCAGCAGTCAAGCGCTTAACACAGATACGCAGTATTTT.

V is TRBV5-1 and J is TRBJ2-7, with 7 bases identical to TRBD1. The length of the CDR3 is 14 residues. CDR1 is SGHRS and CDR2 is YFSETQ in the germline V gene. After removal of 3 bases from V and 0 bases from J, the junction contained 3 bases not matched to a gene. CDR3 sequence: CASSYDRASYEQYF. The CDR3 bases are TGCGCCAGCAGCTACGACAGGGCCTCCTACGAGCAGTACTTC.

The chain combines TRBV11-3 with TRBJ2-2, with D uncertain. Trimming shortened V by 5 bases and J by 3 bases, and 10 bases separated the two germline ends. Germline V lookup: CDR1 SGHNT, CDR2 YENEEA. This CDR3 is built from 14 residues. CDR3 bases: TGTGCCAGCAGCCCGCCCACAGACACCGGGGAGCTGTTTTTT. The encoded protein is CASSPPTDTGELFF.

The chain combines TRBV28 with TRBJ2-7; D uncertain. This CDR3 spans 12 amino acids. Trimming shortened V by 4 bases and J by 3 bases, and 7 bases separated the two germline ends. The germline V gene has CDR1 MDHEN and CDR2 SYDVKM. The CDR3 DNA follows: TGTGCCAGCAGTTCCTACCTCTACGAGCAGTACTTC. This gives the protein CASSSYLYEQYF.

The rearrangement links TRBV10-3 to TRBJ1-1; D not certain. CDR3 length equals 12 residues. The ends were cut back, 11 bases at V and 2 bases at J, with 12 bases in the middle. Germline V gene lookup returns CDR1 ENHRY and CDR2 SYGVKD. CDR3 sequence: CAAGRTNTEAFF. The CDR3 coding sequence is TGTGCCGCCGGACGGACTAACACTGAAGCTTTCTTT.

On this clone itself: Other DNA sequences in the sample encode the same CDR3. This chain links TRBV14 with TRBJ2-7; D is unclear. The CDR3 runs to 15 residues. Trimming pared 0 bases from V and 0 bases from J, leaving 9 bases between. Germline V gene data show CDR1 as SGHDN and CDR2 as FVKESK. CDR3: CASSQEVVSSYEQYF. DNA of the CDR3: TGTGCCAGCAGCCAAGAGGTTGTCAGCTCCTACGAGCAGTACTTC.

The chain employs TRBV4-2 and TRBJ1-1, with D unresolved. The CDR3 has 15 amino acids. Between the trimmed V and J ends, which lost 1 base and 0 bases, there was a span of 9 bases. Germline V gene sequence: CDR1 LGHNA, CDR2 YNFKEQ. DNA of the CDR3: TGTGCCAGCAGCCAAGTGGCGGCGATGAACACTGAAGCTTTCTTT. Residues: CASSQVAAMNTEAFF.

CDR3 nucleotides: TGCGCCAGCAGCCGTAGCCGTGAGCAGTTCTTC. It encodes CASSRSREQFF. This chain joins TRBV5-1 and TRBJ2-1, with unresolved D. Trimming pared 4 bases from V and 9 bases from J, leaving 8 bases between. Germline V lookup: CDR1 SGHRS, CDR2 YFSETQ. CDR3 length: 11 amino acids.

V and J are TRBV5-4 and TRBJ2-7; weak D call: TRBD1 (5 bases). Germline CDR1 and CDR2: SGHNT and YYREEE (reference sequence). This CDR3 has 13 amino acids. Trimming cost V 0 bases and J 4 bases, with 8 bases left between them. The CDR3 loop reads CASSLDPGYEQYF. CDR3 nucleotide sequence: TGTGCCAGCAGCTTGGACCCAGGGTACGAGCAGTACTTC.

The rearrangement uses TRBV4-1 and TRBJ2-7; D might be TRBD2 (5 bases). The CDR3 is made up of 15 amino acids. Per the germline V gene, CDR1 is MGHRA and CDR2 is YSYEKL. Trimming took off 1 base at V and 6 bases at J, with 16 bases between the two ends. The CDR3 sequence: CASSQGPYSGSEQYF. The CDR3 DNA follows: TGCGCCAGCAGCCAAGGTCCGTATTCGGGGAGCGAGCAGTACTTC.

CDR3: CASSLARQGNTEAFF. CDR3 coding DNA: TGTGCCAGCAGTTTAGCCCGACAGGGGAACACTGAAGCTTTCTTT. The V gene is TRBV28, the J gene TRBJ1-1, with 7 bases lining up with TRBD1. CDR1 MDHEN and CDR2 SYDVKM come from the germline V gene. The CDR3 is 15 residues long. V lost 2 bases, J lost 1 base, and 4 bases stayed unmatched.

The chain combines TRBV28 with TRBJ2-3; D unclear. The CDR3 spans 14 residues. The V gene lost 1 base and the J gene lost 4 bases, with 9 bases spanning the gap. The germline gives CDR1 MDHEN, CDR2 SYDVKM. In nucleotides, the CDR3 is TGTGCCAGCAGTTTATCTTGGTTAGCAGATACGCAGTATTTT. Translated: CASSLSWLADTQYF.

The chain has TRBV11-2 and TRBJ2-5; possibly TRBD2 for D (6 bases). The V end lost 6 bases, the J end lost 3 bases, and 14 bases lay between the germline ends. Germline V gene sequence: CDR1 SGHAT, CDR2 FQNNGV. This CDR3 comprises 14 residues. This chain's CDR3 is CASSRLAVKETQYF. The CDR3 DNA reads TGTGCCAGCAGTCGATTAGCGGTTAAAGAGACCCAGTACTTC.

This clone was observed a single time. The V call is TRBV7-6, the J call TRBJ2-7; 11 bases agree with TRBD1. The CDR3 length is 14 residues. Germline V gene sequence: CDR1 SGHVS, CDR2 FNYEAQ. Unmatched junction bases numbered 4, after V lost 5 bases and J lost 4 bases. The CDR3, as DNA: TGTGCCAGCAGCCAGGACAGGGGGCTTTACGAGCAGTACTTC. It yields the protein CASSQDRGLYEQYF. Full variable domain (remainder filled in from reference TRBV7-6 and TRBJ2-7): GAGVSQSPRYKVTKRGQDVALRCDPISGHVSLYWYRQALGQGPEFLTYFNYEAQQDKSGLPNDRFSAERPEGSISTLTIQRTEQRDSAMYRCASSQDRGLYEQYFGPGTRLTVT.

The V gene is TRBV28, the J gene TRBJ2-6; 8 bases are shared with TRBD1. J was trimmed by 3 bases and V by 6 bases; bases with no gene match: 7. CDR1 and CDR2 from the germline V gene are MDHEN and SYDVKM. The CDR3 totals 16 residues. CDR3: CASRLQGASGANVLTF. The CDR3 coding sequence is TGTGCCAGCAGACTTCAGGGGGCTAGTGGGGCCAACGTCCTGACTTTC.

Comments on this clone: The junction and the germline gene differ at one end; a read error may be behind it. CDR3 coding DNA: TGTGCCAGCAGCGTAGGGACAGTTCAAGGGACCCAGTACTTC. Encoded protein: CASSVGTVQGTQYF. The rearrangement links TRBV9 to TRBJ2-5, with D possibly matching TRBD1 (6 bases). Germline V gene lookup returns CDR1 SGDLS and CDR2 YYNGEE. The CDR3 is 14 amino acids.

There are a few counts of this clone. The CDR3 nucleotides are TGTGCCAGCAGTGATAGTGAGACTATTTACAATGAGCAGTTCTTC. This codes for CASSDSETIYNEQFF. The V and J genes are TRBV25-1 and TRBJ2-1; tentative D call: TRBD2 (5 bases). V dropped 3 bases and J dropped 4 bases, with 13 bases sitting between them. CDR3 length equals 15 residues. Germline values: CDR1 MGHDK, CDR2 SYGVNS.

The chain recombines TRBV5-5 with TRBJ1-1, with D uncertain. CDR3 length: 14 residues. In germline, CDR1 is SGHKS, CDR2 YYEKEE (reference sequence). Trimming removed 3 bases from V and 4 bases from J, with 13 bases in between. CDR3 sequence: CASSSKSGITEAFF. CDR3 nucleotide sequence: TGTGCCAGCAGCTCCAAATCGGGGATCACTGAAGCTTTCTTT.